This entry concerns a single TCR beta chain. What it binds is not known. The data are from a study of cytomegalovirus exposure and HLA in healthy donors. General study results and limits: Most TCR beta V segments were productive about 87% or about 30% of the time in an earlier analysis. In a later analysis, TCR beta V- and J-gene trimming showed a link to a missense DCLRE1C variant. With DRB1 most and HLA-C fewest, TCR association rates differed between HLA loci in a later analysis. It was reportedly the case that the classifier diagnosed cytomegalovirus status with high specificity and sensitivity.

13 Jbeta primers and 60 Vbeta primers were used for the PCR. Some clones are missing from TCRdb's copy, which holds only in-frame ones; the method was immunoSEQ multiplex PCR. The repertoire consists of tens of thousands of clones, with about 9.5% occurring once and the leading ten covering almost 25%. The sequence came from a man in his sixties in good health and CMV-seropositive. The sample taken for sequencing was PBMCs.

CDR3 DNA sequence: TGTGCCAGCAGCGCCGGGAGGTCCACCGGGGAGCTGTTTTTT. Encoded protein: CASSAGRSTGELFF. This sequence joins TRBV11-2 and TRBJ2-2; 7 positions agree with TRBD2. CDR1 is SGHAT and CDR2 is FQNNGV in the germline V gene. This CDR3 is built from 14 residues. V lost 5 bases and J lost 4; bases outside the gene matches: 4.